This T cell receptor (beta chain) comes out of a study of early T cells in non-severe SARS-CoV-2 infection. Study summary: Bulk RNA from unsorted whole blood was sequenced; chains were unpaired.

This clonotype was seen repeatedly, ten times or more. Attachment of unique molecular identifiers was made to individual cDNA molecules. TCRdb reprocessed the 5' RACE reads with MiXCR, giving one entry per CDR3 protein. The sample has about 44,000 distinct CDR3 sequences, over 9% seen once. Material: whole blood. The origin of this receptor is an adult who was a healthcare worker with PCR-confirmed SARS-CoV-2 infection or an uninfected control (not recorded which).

CDR3: CASSSIGRSYNEQFF. Here the CDR3 DNA reads TGTGCCAGCAGTTCCATCGGGAGATCCTACAATGAGCAGTTCTTC. The V call is TRBV6-5, the J call TRBJ2-1, with a weak D call TRBD2 (6 bases). In germline, CDR1 is MNHEY, CDR2 SVGAGI. The CDR3 consists of 15 residues. The V gene lost 4 bases and the J gene lost 1 base, with 11 bases spanning the gap.